The clone carrying this T cell receptor (beta chain) was observed a handful of times. Its specificity is unknown. The second PCR ran roughly 6 to 11 cycles with a sample-barcoded 5' primer and J-beta primers. TCRdb ran MiXCR on the 5' RACE reads and lists one entry per CDR3 protein. This repertoire shows 650,000 to 1,000,000 distinct CDR3 sequences, under 40% found once; its top ten account for approximately 12%. V gave up 6 bases and J gave up 4 bases; unmatched junction bases: 8. The CDR3 length is 15 residues. The sample comes from a study of blood T cells in healthy people across ages. Donor samples were obtained from healthy Caucasian individuals from Russia, aged about 6 to 100. PBMCs were isolated at a quantity of at least 6 million per sample. Points from the study as a whole: Both higher diversity and more naive CD4+ cells marked long-lived donors when set against aged donors. Donor CMV status, an unknown factor, possibly confounded changes in expanded clonotypes.

The chain carries TRBV12-3 or TRBV12-4 and TRBJ1-5, with 8 bases lining up with TRBD1. This receptor was taken from a man aged 18 to 30 in good health. Sequenced sample: blood. CDR3 in amino acids: CASSPQGARNQPQHF. The DNA for the CDR3 is TGTGCCAGCAGCCCCCAGGGGGCGCGGAATCAGCCCCAGCATTTT.